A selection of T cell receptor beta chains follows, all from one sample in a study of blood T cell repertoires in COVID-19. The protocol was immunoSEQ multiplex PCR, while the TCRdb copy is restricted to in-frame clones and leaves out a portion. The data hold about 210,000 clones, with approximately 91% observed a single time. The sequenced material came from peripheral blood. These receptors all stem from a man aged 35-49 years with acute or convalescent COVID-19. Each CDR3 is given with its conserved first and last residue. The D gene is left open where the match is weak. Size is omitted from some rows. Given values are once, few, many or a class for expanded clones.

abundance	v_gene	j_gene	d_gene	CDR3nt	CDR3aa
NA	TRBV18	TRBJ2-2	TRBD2	TGTGCCAGCTCACCGAATCTTGCTAGCGGGAGTTTAGGCACCGGGGAGCTGTTTTTT	CASSPNLASGSLGTGELFF
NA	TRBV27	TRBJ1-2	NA	TGTGCCAGCAGTTTTGGGGGCGCTAACTATGGCTACACCTTC	CASSFGGANYGYTF
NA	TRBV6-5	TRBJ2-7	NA	TGTGCCAGCGGAGGATACGAGCAGTACTTC	CASGGYEQYF
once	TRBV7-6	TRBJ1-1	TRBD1	TGTGCCAGCAGCTTAGCTCCCCAGGGGGTAGACACTGAAGCTTTCTTT	CASSLAPQGVDTEAFF
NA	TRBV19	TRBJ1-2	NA	TGTGCCAGTAATGTCAGGGTGGGCGAAAACTATGGCTACACCTTC	CASNVRVGENYGYTF
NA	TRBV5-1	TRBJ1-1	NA	TGCGCCAGCAGTAGGGGCGGTCCAAGGAACACTGAAGCTTTCTTT	CASSRGGPRNTEAFF
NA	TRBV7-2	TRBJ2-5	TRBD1	TGTGCCAGCAGACCAGGGGGCTTCGGGACCCAGTACTTC	CASRPGGFGTQYF
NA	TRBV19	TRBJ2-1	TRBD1	TGTGCCAGTAGTATCTTGAGGGACAGCTACAATGAGCAGTTCTTC	CASSILRDSYNEQFF
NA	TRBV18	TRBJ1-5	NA	TGTGCCAGCTCACCACCCCTAAAAAAGTTGGAGGATCAGCCCCAGCATTTT	CASSPPLKKLEDQPQHF
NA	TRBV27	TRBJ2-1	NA	TGTGCCAGCAGTACTCCGACAGTTGCCCCTCTAAATGAGCAGTTCTTC	CASSTPTVAPLNEQFF
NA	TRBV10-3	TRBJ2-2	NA	TGTGCCATCACCACGACCTTCGCGACAGTTGGGGCCCTCACCGGGGAGCTGTTTTTT	CAITTTFATVGALTGELFF
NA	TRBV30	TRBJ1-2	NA	TGTGCCTGGAGTCGGAGGGTCGGGATCTATGGCTACACCTTC	CAWSRRVGIYGYTF
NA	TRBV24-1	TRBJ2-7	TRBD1	TGTGCCCCCACTCATCGAGGGACAGACCACTACGAGCAGTACTTC	CAPTHRGTDHYEQYF
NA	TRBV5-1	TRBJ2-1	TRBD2	TGCGCCAGCAGCCCCCCGACGGGAGGCCCAAATGAGCAGTTCTTC	CASSPPTGGPNEQFF
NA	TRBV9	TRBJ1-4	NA	TGTGCCGTAAGCAGGGTAAATGTGAATGAAAAACTGTTTTTT	CAVSRVNVNEKLFF
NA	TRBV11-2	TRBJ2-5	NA	TGTGCCAGCAGTATAGCCCTCCAAGAGACCCAGTACTTC	CASSIALQETQYF
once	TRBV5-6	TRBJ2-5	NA	TGTGCCAGCAGCTTGGTAGGCAGGGCAGAGACCCAGTACTTC	CASSLVGRAETQYF
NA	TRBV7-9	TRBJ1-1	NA	TGTGCCAGCAGCTCAGGGTGGCGGACTGAAGCTTTCTTT	CASSSGWRTEAFF
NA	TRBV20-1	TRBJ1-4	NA	TGCAGTGCTAGTCGGGGTCTAACTAATGAAAAACTGTTTTTT	CSASRGLTNEKLFF
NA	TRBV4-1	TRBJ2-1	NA	TGCGCCAGCAGCCCCATCGATTTGCGGCTCATTAAAGAGGTTGAGCAGTTCTTC	CASSPIDLRLIKEVEQFF
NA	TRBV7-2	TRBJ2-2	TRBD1	TGTGCCAGCAGCCCATTTCCGGGACAGGGGGCGGACGGGGAGCTGTTTTTT	CASSPFPGQGADGELFF
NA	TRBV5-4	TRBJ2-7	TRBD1	TGTGCCAGCAGCCAAACCACAGGGGTCTACGAGCAGTACTTC	CASSQTTGVYEQYF
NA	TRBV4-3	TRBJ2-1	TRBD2	TGCGCCAGCAGCCGGATTAGCGGGGGGCCTTACAATGAGCAGTTCTTC	CASSRISGGPYNEQFF
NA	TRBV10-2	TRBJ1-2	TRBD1	TGCGCCAGCAGTGAGCCGGGACAGGGGGCCTTTTTTGGCTACACCTTC	CASSEPGQGAFFGYTF
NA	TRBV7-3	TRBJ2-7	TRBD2	TGTGCCAGCAGCTTAGAAGGGACTAGCGGAGGATACGAGCAGTACTTC	CASSLEGTSGGYEQYF
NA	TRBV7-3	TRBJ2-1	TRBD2	TGTGCCAGCAGGACTAGCGGGAGCACCTACAATGAGCAGTTCTTC	CASRTSGSTYNEQFF
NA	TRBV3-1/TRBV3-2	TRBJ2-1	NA	TGTGCCAGCAGCCTCTCCGGGAGCTACAATGAGCAGTTCTTC	CASSLSGSYNEQFF
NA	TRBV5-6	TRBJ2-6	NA	TGTGCCAGCAGCTTAAGCTGGGGGCTGGGAGCCAACGTCCTGACTTTC	CASSLSWGLGANVLTF
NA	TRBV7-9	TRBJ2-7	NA	TGTGCCAGCAGCTTAACCGCAACCGGGGGTCCGTACGAGCAGTACTTC	CASSLTATGGPYEQYF
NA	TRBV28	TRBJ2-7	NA	TGTGCCAGCAAAGAACAGGGTAGTGTCTACGAGCAGTACTTC	CASKEQGSVYEQYF
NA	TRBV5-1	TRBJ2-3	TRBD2	TGCGCCAGCTGGCTCGGGGGGGCCACAGATACGCAGTATTTT	CASWLGGATDTQYF
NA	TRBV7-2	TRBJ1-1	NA	TGTGCCAGCAGCTTATTCCAGAACACTGAAGCTTTCTTT	CASSLFQNTEAFF
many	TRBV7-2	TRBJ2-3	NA	TGTGCCAGCAGCCCCTCCGAGGTGCCAGATACGCAGTATTTT	CASSPSEVPDTQYF
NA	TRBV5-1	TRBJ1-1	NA	TGCGCCAGCAGCTTGGTTGCGGGGGGAGGCACTGAAGCTTTCTTT	CASSLVAGGGTEAFF
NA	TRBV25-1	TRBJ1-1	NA	TGTGCCAGCAGTTCACAGGTGAACACTGAAGCTTTCTTT	CASSSQVNTEAFF
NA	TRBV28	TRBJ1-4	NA	TGTGCCAGCTTCTCACCTTCCCGGGTTACGCTGTTTTTT	CASFSPSRVTLFF
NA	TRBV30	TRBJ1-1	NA	TGTGCCTCCTTAGCTCTGGGTGAAGCTTTCTTT	CASLALGEAFF
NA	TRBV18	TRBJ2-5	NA	TGTGCCAGCTTCAGGGATGAGACCCAGTACTTC	CASFRDETQYF
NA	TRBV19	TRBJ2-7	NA	TGTGCCAGTAATGGGGGACAAGTTCGGACCGAGCAGTACTTC	CASNGGQVRTEQYF
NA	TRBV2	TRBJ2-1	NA	TGTGCCAGCAGTGATCGGGGGAATGAGCAGTTCTTC	CASSDRGNEQFF
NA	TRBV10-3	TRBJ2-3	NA	TGTGCCATCAGTGAGTCTGCTGGAGCTCGGGATACGCAGTATTTT	CAISESAGARDTQYF
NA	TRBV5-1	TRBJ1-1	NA	TGCGCCAGCCACCCCCCGGCAGGAAACACTGAAGCTTTCTTT	CASHPPAGNTEAFF
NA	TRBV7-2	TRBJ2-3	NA	TGTGCCAGCAGCTATTCCGGGAGATACGGGGCAGATACGCAGTATTTT	CASSYSGRYGADTQYF
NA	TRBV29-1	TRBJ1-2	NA	TGCAGCGTTGAGGCCAGGGGATACTATGGCTACACCTTC	CSVEARGYYGYTF
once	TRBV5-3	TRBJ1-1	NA	TGTGCCAGAAGCTTGACACAGTCCAAAGAAGCTTTCTTT	CARSLTQSKEAFF
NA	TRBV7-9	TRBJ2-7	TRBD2	TGTGCCAGCAGCCCGGGGCAGCATGGGACTAGCGACTACGAGCAGTACTTC	CASSPGQHGTSDYEQYF
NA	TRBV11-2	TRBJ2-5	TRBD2	TGTGCCAGCAGCTTCCTAGCGGGCGGGAACGAGGAGTACTTC	CASSFLAGGNEEYF
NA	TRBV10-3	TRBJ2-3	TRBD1	TGTGCCATCAGAAGGACAGGCGCTACAGATACGCAGTATTTT	CAIRRTGATDTQYF
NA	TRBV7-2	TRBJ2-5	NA	TGTGCCAGCAGCACCGTTACAGGGTTTGAAGAGACCCAGTACTTC	CASSTVTGFEETQYF
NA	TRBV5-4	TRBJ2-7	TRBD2	TGTGCCAGCAGTTACCCGGGGACTAGCCCCAACGAGCAGTACTTC	CASSYPGTSPNEQYF
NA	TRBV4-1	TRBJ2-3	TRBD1	TGCGCCAGCAGCCAAGAAGAGACAGGGGTAAGAACAGATACGCAGTATTTT	CASSQEETGVRTDTQYF
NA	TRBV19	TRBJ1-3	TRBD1	TGTGCCAGTAGTACCGGACAGGGACGGGTTGGAAACACCATATATTTT	CASSTGQGRVGNTIYF
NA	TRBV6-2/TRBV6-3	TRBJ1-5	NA	TGTGCCAGCAGTTACACGGTTAGCAATCAGCCCCAGCATTTT	CASSYTVSNQPQHF
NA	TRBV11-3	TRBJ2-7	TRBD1	TGTGCCAGCAGCTTGACAGGGTCGGGCGAGCAGTACTTC	CASSLTGSGEQYF
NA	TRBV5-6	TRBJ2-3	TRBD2	TGTGCCAGCAGACTCGGACTAGCGGGGGGCAGTTGGTATTTT	CASRLGLAGGSWYF
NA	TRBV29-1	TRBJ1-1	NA	TGCAGCGCTTTGGGGGGGAACACTGAAGCTTTCTTT	CSALGGNTEAFF